This entry features one T cell receptor (beta chain) sequence. What it binds is not known. This table comes from immunoSEQ multiplex PCR, and its TCRdb copy is limited to in-frame clones, with some not included. The sample holds approximately 92,000 clones, 90% to 95% seen once. Germline CDR1 and CDR2: LNHDA and SQIVND (reference sequence). The CDR3 loop spans 11 amino acids. V was pared by 5 bases and J by 4 bases, with 6 bases between. These data originate in a study of T cell responses to AZD1222 COVID-19 vaccine. Study results and caveats: Unmutated variant regions reportedly attract nearly half of all spike-specific TCRs. Just a handful of AZD1222 recipients tested seropositive at baseline.

The genes are TRBV19 and TRBJ2-7; maybe TRBD2 (6 bases). This receptor was obtained from an adult in good health. The sample was peripheral blood, taken on day 0 of AZD1222 vaccination. CDR3 residues: CASSRGYEQYF. Here the CDR3 DNA reads TGTGCCAGTAGTCGGGGGTACGAGCAGTACTTC.